This entry lists 5 T cell receptor beta chains sequenced from one sample in a study of blood T cell repertoires in COVID-19. Only in-frame clones appear in the TCRdb table, and some are missing; sequencing was by immunoSEQ multiplex PCR. Of 50,000 to 60,000 clones in the sample, 65% to 85% were seen once. Specimen: peripheral blood. The origin of the receptors is a man aged 35 to 55 with acute or convalescent COVID-19.

This rearrangement joins TRBV2 to TRBJ2-1, with 10 bases fitting TRBD1. CDR1 is SNHLY and CDR2 is FYNNEI in the germline V gene. The CDR3 has 15 residues. J gave up 7 bases and V 2 bases, and 5 bases lay outside the gene matches. The CDR3 loop is CASSEWTGGSNEQFF. CDR3 in DNA: TGTGCCAGCAGTGAATGGACAGGGGGATCTAATGAGCAGTTCTTC.

This clone was counted a single time. The rearrangement links TRBV10-2 to TRBJ2-2; D possibly corresponds to TRBD2 (5 bases). Deletions cut 7 bases from V and 6 bases from J, with 9 bases between. CDR1 and CDR2 from the germline V gene are WSHSY and SAAADI. This CDR3 is built from 12 residues. The CDR3 region is CASMEVAGELFF. The DNA of the CDR3 is TGCGCCAGCATGGAGGTCGCCGGGGAGCTGTTTTTT.

This clone was observed a few times. The chain couples TRBV19 to TRBJ2-2; 8 bases map to TRBD2. Germline CDR1 LNHDA, CDR2 SQIVND (reference sequence). This CDR3 contains 14 residues. Trimming removed 6 bases from V and 4 bases from J; junction bases left unmatched: 4. In DNA form, the CDR3 reads TGTGCCAGTAGAACGGGGGGGAGCACCGGGGAGCTGTTTTTT. Amino acids: CASRTGGSTGELFF.

The chain joins TRBV5-1 to TRBJ1-2; 10 bases map to TRBD1. The V and J ends lost 3 bases and 8 bases, in that order; junction bases with no gene match: 10. The V gene's germline CDR1 is SGHRS and CDR2 YFSETQ. The CDR3 is 15 amino acids. CDR3 residues: CASSSRQGANIGYTF. The CDR3, as DNA: TGCGCCAGCAGCTCAAGACAGGGGGCGAATATAGGCTACACCTTC.

V is TRBV6-6 and J is TRBJ2-3; D call uncertain. CDR1 and CDR2 from the germline V gene are MNHNY and SVGAGI (reference sequence). The V and J ends lost 7 bases and 3 bases respectively, with 14 bases between them. The CDR3 loop spans 14 amino acids. The CDR3 DNA is TGTGCCAGCAAACCCCATGAGGTTACAGATACGCAGTATTTT. Protein product: CASKPHEVTDTQYF.